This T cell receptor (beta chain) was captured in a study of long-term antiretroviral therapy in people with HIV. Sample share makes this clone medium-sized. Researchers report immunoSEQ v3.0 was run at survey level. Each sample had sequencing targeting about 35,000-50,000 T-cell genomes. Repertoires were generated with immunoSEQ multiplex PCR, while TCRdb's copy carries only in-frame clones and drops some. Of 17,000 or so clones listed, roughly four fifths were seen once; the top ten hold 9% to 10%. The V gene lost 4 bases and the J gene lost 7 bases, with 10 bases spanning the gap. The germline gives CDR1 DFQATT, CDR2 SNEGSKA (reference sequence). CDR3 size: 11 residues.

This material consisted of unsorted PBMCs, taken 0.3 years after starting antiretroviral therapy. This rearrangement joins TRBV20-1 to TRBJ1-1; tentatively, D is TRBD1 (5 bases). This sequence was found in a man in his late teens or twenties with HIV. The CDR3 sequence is CSATPGLEAFF. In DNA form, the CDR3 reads TGCAGTGCTACCCCGGGACTTGAAGCTTTCTTT.